These 10 T cell receptor beta chains were sequenced from one sample in a study of shared clonotypes between healthy human individuals. Only in-frame clones appear in the TCRdb table, and some are missing; sequencing was by immunoSEQ multiplex PCR. The table shows about 580,000 clones, with roughly 98% occurring only once. The naive CD8 fraction comprised CD45RO-negative cells positively selected for CCR7 and excluded terminally differentiated effector memory CD45RA+ cells. The sequenced sample was naive CD8+ T cells sorted from blood. The receptors here all came from a man aged 25-40 years in good health.

V usage is TRBV27 and J usage is TRBJ2-7, with D possibly being TRBD1 or TRBD2 (5 bases each). Germline loops: CDR1 MNHEY, CDR2 SMNVEV (reference sequence). The CDR3 extends over 13 amino acids. The V and J ends lost 11 bases and 0 bases respectively, with 14 bases between them. CDR3 protein: CALRGPASYEQYF. The CDR3 coding sequence is TGTGCCTTAAGGGGACCCGCCTCCTACGAGCAGTACTTC.

The genes are TRBV7-6 and TRBJ2-1, with 8 bases matching TRBD2. The germline gives CDR1 SGHVS, CDR2 FNYEAQ. The CDR3 covers 18 residues. Unmatched junction bases numbered 15, after V lost 2 bases and J lost 6 bases. This CDR3 is CASSLSPGVAGSGNEQFF. CDR3 nucleotide sequence: TGTGCCAGCAGCTTATCCCCGGGGGTAGCGGGATCTGGCAATGAGCAGTTCTTC. The full variable domain, in which reference TRBV7-6 and TRBJ2-1 provide the parts outside the CDR3, is GAGVSQSPRYKVTKRGQDVALRCDPISGHVSLYWYRQALGQGPEFLTYFNYEAQQDKSGLPNDRFSAERPEGSISTLTIQRTEQRDSAMYRCASSLSPGVAGSGNEQFFGPGTRLTVL.

The chain recombines TRBV7-9 with TRBJ2-7; 8 nucleotides line up with TRBD2. The germline V gene encodes CDR1 SEHNR and CDR2 FQNEAQ (reference sequence). The CDR3 consists of 16 residues. V shed 0 bases and J 3 bases; nucleotides not matched to a gene: 7. Here the CDR3 DNA reads TGTGCCAGCAGCTTAGCGCGAGGGACTAGTAACTACGAGCAGTACTTC. Amino acid sequence: CASSLARGTSNYEQYF.

In this sample, this clone turned up a few times. The chain links TRBV5-8 to TRBJ1-1; D not resolved. Trimming cost V 4 bases and J 4 bases, with 8 bases left between them. CDR1 and CDR2 from the germline V gene are SGHTS and YDEGEE. This CDR3 spans 12 amino acids. The chain's CDR3 is CASSLRGTEAFF. CDR3 in DNA: TGTGCCAGCAGCCTCCGGGGCACTGAAGCTTTCTTT.

Remarks on this clone: Other DNA sequences in this specimen translate into the identical CDR3. The V call is TRBV6-5, the J call TRBJ2-5; 11 bases fit TRBD2. CDR3 length: 15 amino acids. Germline V lookup: CDR1 MNHEY, CDR2 SVGAGI. Germline trimming cut 6 bases from V and 1 base from J; bases unmatched to any gene: 4. CDR3 sequence reads: CASSRLAGGQETQYF. As DNA, the CDR3 is TGTGCCAGCAGCCGCCTAGCGGGAGGCCAAGAGACCCAGTACTTC.

This clone appeared once. This chain uses TRBV5-4 with TRBJ2-7; 9 bases are shared with TRBD2. J gave up 4 bases and V 4 bases, and 9 bases lay outside the gene matches. The CDR3 spans 15 residues. The V gene's germline CDR1 is SGHNT and CDR2 YYREEE (reference sequence). The CDR3 DNA is TGTGCCAGCAGCCCGGAAACGACTAGCGGATACGAGCAGTACTTC. This sequence encodes CASSPETTSGYEQYF. Full variable domain (missing parts from reference TRBV5-4 and TRBJ2-7): ETGVTQSPTHLIKTRGQQVTLRCSSQSGHNTVSWYQQALGQGPQFIFQYYREEENGRGNFPPRFSGLQFPNYSSELNVNALELDDSALYLCASSPETTSGYEQYFGPGTRLTVT.

CDR3 in amino acids: CASSLVGRSYEQYF. The DNA for the CDR3 is TGCGCCAGCAGCTTGGTCGGACGCTCCTACGAGCAGTACTTC. This chain uses TRBV5-1 with TRBJ2-7; no firm D call. This CDR3 comprises 14 residues. From germline, CDR1 is SGHRS and CDR2 YFSETQ. The ends were cut back, 0 bases at V and 0 bases at J, with 7 bases in the middle.

The chain combines TRBV11-2 with TRBJ2-7, with 9 bases aligning to TRBD2. The CDR3 extends over 15 amino acids. Trimming cost V 4 bases and J 3 bases; bases outside gene matches: 7. Germline V gene data show CDR1 as SGHAT and CDR2 as FQNNGV. CDR3 region: CASSSGGTSRYEQYF. CDR3 bases: TGTGCCAGCAGCTCGGGAGGGACTAGCCGCTACGAGCAGTACTTC.

The chain links TRBV10-2 to TRBJ2-3; a possible D gene is TRBD2 (6 bases). Germline V gives CDR1 WSHSY, CDR2 SAAADI. V lost 6 bases to trimming and J lost 2 bases, with 15 bases between them. CDR3 length equals 15 residues. The CDR3 DNA reads TGCGCCAGCAGAGATAGCGGAGGGTACACAGATACGCAGTATTTT. Its protein is CASRDSGGYTDTQYF.

This chain links TRBV15 with TRBJ2-1, with 11 bases identical to TRBD2. The CDR3 has 17 residues. V was pared by 4 bases and J by 3 bases, with 8 bases of the junction left unmatched. Germline V gives CDR1 LNHNV, CDR2 YYDKDF (reference sequence). The CDR3 DNA is TGTGCCACCAGCAATATGCCGGGACTAGCGGACTACAATGAGCAGTTCTTC. As protein: CATSNMPGLADYNEQFF.